This is a list of T cell receptor beta chains from one sample in a study of patients and donors after allogeneic stem cell transplantation. TCRdb itself ran the RT-PCR reads through MiXCR, one entry per CDR3 protein. The table records 200,000 to 250,000 distinct CDR3 sequences, less than 50% of them present only once. The sequencing sample was made of blood, either unsorted or a sorted T cell fraction (not recorded which). These receptors were collected from a human donor who was either an allogeneic HSCT recipient or a stem cell or donor lymphocyte infusion donor (not recorded which). It is not recorded whose cells these are; they may come from a transplant donor. The CDR3 runs from the conserved cysteine through the conserved F or W. Each record gives: V gene, J gene, clone size, CDR3 protein. Expanded clones are given a class, and other clones once, few, many or no size at all.

TRBV28	TRBJ2-7	NA	CATSPDWNYEQYF
TRBV9	TRBJ1-1	NA	CASSEHTGMNTEAFF
TRBV2	TRBJ1-2	NA	CASSDTTSYGYTF
TRBV7-3	TRBJ1-2	NA	CASSLTLTGGYTF
TRBV20-1	TRBJ2-3	few	CSARAGGPGGDTQYF
TRBV10-3	TRBJ1-1	NA	CAIRKQGTEAFF
TRBV27	TRBJ1-6	NA	CASSLYGEPYSPLHF
TRBV3-1	TRBJ2-7	NA	CASSQRLPYEQYF
TRBV20-1	TRBJ2-7	NA	CSARDGGGAYEQYF
TRBV7-9	TRBJ2-3	NA	CASSSLGDTQYF
TRBV4-1	TRBJ1-4	NA	CASSSGTGSEKLFF
TRBV24-1	TRBJ1-5	few	CATGTGVNQPQHF
TRBV2	TRBJ1-2	NA	CASSDSQGNYGYTF
TRBV25-1	TRBJ2-1	few	CASSERGYRYNEQFF
TRBV20-1	TRBJ1-1	NA	CRVLRGYTEAFF
TRBV3-1	TRBJ1-5	NA	CASSQTVDRGDGNQPQHF
TRBV12-3/TRBV12-4	TRBJ1-1	many	CASSLGANTEAFF
TRBV6-2/TRBV6-3	TRBJ1-1	few	CASTRGRENTEAFF
TRBV19	TRBJ2-1	few	CASRPGQGYNEQFF
TRBV5-1	TRBJ2-5	NA	CASSKRPQQETQYF